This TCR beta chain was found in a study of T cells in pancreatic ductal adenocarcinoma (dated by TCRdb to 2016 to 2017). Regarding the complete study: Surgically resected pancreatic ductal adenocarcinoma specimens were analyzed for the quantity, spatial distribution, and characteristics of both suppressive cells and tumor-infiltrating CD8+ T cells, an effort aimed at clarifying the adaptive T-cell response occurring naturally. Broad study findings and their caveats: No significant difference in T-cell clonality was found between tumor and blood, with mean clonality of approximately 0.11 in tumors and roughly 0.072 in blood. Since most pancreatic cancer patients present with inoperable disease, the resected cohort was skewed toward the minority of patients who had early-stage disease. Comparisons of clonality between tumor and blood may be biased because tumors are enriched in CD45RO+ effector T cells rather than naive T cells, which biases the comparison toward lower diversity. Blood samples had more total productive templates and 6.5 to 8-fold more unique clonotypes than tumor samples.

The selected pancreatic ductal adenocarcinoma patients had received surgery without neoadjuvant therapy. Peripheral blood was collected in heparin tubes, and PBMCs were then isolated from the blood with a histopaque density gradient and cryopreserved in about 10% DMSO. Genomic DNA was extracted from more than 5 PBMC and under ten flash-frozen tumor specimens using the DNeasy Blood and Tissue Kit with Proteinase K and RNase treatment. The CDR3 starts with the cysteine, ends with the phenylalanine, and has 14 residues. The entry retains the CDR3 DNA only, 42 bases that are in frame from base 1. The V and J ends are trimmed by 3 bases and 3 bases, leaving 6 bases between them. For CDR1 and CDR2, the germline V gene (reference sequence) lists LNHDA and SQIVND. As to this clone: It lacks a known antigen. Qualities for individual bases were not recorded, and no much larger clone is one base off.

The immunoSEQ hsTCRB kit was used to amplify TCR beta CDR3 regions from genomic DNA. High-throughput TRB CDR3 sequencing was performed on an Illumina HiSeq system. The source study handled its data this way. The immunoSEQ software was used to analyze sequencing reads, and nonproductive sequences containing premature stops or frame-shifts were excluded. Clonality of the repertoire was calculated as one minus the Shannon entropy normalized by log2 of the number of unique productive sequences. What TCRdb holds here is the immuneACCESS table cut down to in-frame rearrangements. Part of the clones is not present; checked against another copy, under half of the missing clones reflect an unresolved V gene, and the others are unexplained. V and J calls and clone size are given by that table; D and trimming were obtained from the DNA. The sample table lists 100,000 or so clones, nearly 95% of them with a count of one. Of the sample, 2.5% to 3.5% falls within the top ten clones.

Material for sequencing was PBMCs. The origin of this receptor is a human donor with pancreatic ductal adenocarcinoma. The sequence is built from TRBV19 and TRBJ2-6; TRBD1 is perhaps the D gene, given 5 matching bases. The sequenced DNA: TGTGCCAGTAGTATTACAGGTGGGGCCAACGTCCTGACTTTC. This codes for CASSITGGANVLTF.